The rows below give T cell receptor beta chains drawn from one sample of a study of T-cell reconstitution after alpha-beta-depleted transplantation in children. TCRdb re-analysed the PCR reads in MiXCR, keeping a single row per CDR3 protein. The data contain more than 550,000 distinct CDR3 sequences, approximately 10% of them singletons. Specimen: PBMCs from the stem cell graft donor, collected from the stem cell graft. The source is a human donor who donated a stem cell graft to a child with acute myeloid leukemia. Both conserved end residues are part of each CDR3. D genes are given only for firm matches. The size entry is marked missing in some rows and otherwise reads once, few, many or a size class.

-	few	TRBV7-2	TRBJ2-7	TGTGCCAGCAGCTTAGAGGATCGTATGGCCTACGAGCAGTACTTC	CASSLEDRMAYEQYF
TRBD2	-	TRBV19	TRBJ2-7	TGTGCCAGTAGTACCTACCGGACTAGTGTGAGCTCCTACGAGCAGTACTTC	CASSTYRTSVSSYEQYF
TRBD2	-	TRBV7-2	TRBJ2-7	TGTGCCAGCAGCCTCCAGACTAGCGGGAGGGCCCCATACGAGCAGTACTTC	CASSLQTSGRAPYEQYF
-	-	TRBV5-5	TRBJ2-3	TGTGCCAGCAGCTCGCGGGACGGCAACAAAGATACGCAGTATTTT	CASSSRDGNKDTQYF
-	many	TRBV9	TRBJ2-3	TGTGCCAGCAGCGAGGGGGGGAGGGGCCCCTCAAGCACAGATACGCAGTATTTT	CASSEGGRGPSSTDTQYF
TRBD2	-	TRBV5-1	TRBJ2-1	TGCGCCAGCAGCTTTTTGGCTAGCGGGAATAATGAGCAGTTCTTC	CASSFLASGNNEQFF
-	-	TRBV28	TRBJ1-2	TGTGCCAGCAGTTTACGTGGCCCCTATGGCTACACCTTC	CASSLRGPYGYTF
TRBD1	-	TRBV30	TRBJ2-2	TGTGCCTGGAGGGATTGGACAGGGGGTCACACCGGGGAGCTGTTTTTT	CAWRDWTGGHTGELFF
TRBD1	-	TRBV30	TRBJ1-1	TGTGCCTGGGACAGGGGGGGGAACACTGAAGCTTTCTTT	CAWDRGGNTEAFF
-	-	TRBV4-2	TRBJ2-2	TGTGCCAGCAGCCAAGATGTCGGTTACACCGGGGAGCTGTTTTTT	CASSQDVGYTGELFF
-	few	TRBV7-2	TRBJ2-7	TGTGCCAGCAGCCCCCTAGACGGGCGTAGCTCCTACGAGCAGTACTTC	CASSPLDGRSSYEQYF
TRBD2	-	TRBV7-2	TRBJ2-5	TGTGCCAGCAGCTTACGAATCAGAACTAGCGTGGAGACCCAGTACTTC	CASSLRIRTSVETQYF
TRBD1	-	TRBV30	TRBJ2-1	TGTGCCTGGAGTGGGACAGGTAGCCATGAGCAGTTCTTC	CAWSGTGSHEQFF
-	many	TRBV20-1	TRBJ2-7	TGCAGTGCCAGTTCCGGGACGTCCTACGAGCAGTACTTC	CSASSGTSYEQYF